This entry lists 4 T cell receptor beta chains sequenced from one sample in a study of shared clonotypes between healthy human individuals. Terminally differentiated effector memory CD45RA+ cells were excluded by CCR7 positive selection of CD45RO-negative cells. The data were produced by immunoSEQ multiplex PCR, yet TCRdb's version contains in-frame clones alone and is incomplete. This repertoire shows around 620,000 clones, approximately 95% found once; its top ten account for approximately 0.11%. Input material: naive CD8+ T cells sorted from blood. Receptor source: a woman in her twenties or thirties in good health.

The chain employs TRBV6-5 and TRBJ2-1, with D possibly being TRBD1 (6 bases). The CDR3 spans 15 residues. From germline, CDR1 is MNHEY and CDR2 SVGAGI. The ends were cut back, 7 bases at V and 7 bases at J, with 20 bases in the middle. CDR3 amino acids: CASKGVGLAGNEQFF. The CDR3 DNA sequence: TGTGCCAGCAAGGGGGTCGGGCTAGCTGGGAATGAGCAGTTCTTC.

The chain has TRBV28 and TRBJ2-1, with 9 bases matching TRBD2. Trimming took 6 bases from V and 2 from J; bases not matched to a gene: 5. The CDR3 sequence is 15 residues long. Per germline, CDR1 MDHEN and CDR2 SYDVKM. The CDR3 region has the DNA TGTGCCAGCAGGAGCGGGAGGTCCCCCTACAATGAGCAGTTCTTC. It yields the protein CASRSGRSPYNEQFF.

J is TRBJ2-7 and V is TRBV2; D remains unclear. V was shortened by 4 bases and J by 5 bases, with 6 bases between the two germline ends. The length of the CDR3 is 11 residues. From germline, CDR1 is SNHLY and CDR2 FYNNEI. In DNA, the CDR3 is TGTGCCAGCAGTGGCCGCCACGAGCAGTACTTC. Translation gives CASSGRHEQYF.

The V gene is TRBV13, the J gene TRBJ1-2; D is unclear. The germline V gene encodes CDR1 PRHDT and CDR2 FYEKMQ (reference sequence). V dropped 5 bases and J dropped 0 bases, with 13 bases sitting between them. CDR3 length equals 15 residues. CDR3 DNA sequence: TGTGCCAGCAGCGTCCGGGAGGAGGCTAACTATGGCTACACCTTC. It is translated as CASSVREEANYGYTF.